This TCR beta chain was obtained from a study of blood T cell repertoires in COVID-19. Study overall: Spain, Italy and the United States supplied samples that represented acute and convalescent COVID-19. The analysed material was cDNA or gDNA that came from T cells, B-cell-depleted T cells, or PBMCs.

Authors' analysis steps: For nucleated cells, counts were estimated from reference gene primer amplification. This table comes from immunoSEQ multiplex PCR, and its TCRdb copy is limited to in-frame clones, with some not included. V and J calls and clone size are given by that table; D and trimming were obtained from the DNA. The table lists fewer than 250,000 clones, 70% to 90% of them singletons. CDR1 is SGHDT, CDR2 YYEEEE, per germline. J lost 5 bases, V lost 4 bases, and 8 bases had no gene match. The CDR3 loop spans 15 amino acids. The chain is built from TRBV5-6 and TRBJ2-7; TRBD2 matches 11 bases. This TCR came from a woman between 55 and 75 years old with active or convalescent COVID-19. Sequenced: peripheral blood. CDR3 coding DNA: TGTGCCAGCAGCCCGGGACTAGCGGAGTTGCACGAGCAGTACTTC. Its translation: CASSPGLAELHEQYF.